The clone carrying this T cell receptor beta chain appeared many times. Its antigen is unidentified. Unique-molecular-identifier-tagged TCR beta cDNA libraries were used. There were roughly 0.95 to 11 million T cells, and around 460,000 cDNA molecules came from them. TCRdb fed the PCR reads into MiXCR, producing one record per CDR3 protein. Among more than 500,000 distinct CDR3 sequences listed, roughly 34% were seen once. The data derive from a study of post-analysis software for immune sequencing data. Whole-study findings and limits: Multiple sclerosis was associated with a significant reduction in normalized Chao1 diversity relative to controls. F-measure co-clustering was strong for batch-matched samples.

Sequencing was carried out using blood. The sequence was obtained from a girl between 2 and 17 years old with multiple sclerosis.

The CDR3 region has the DNA TGTGCCAGCAGTTTATTAGGACAGGGGGCCCTTGGCACAGATACGCAGTATTTT. This codes for CASSLLGQGALGTDTQYF. The chain has TRBV27 and TRBJ2-3; 11 bases agree with TRBD1. The CDR3 loop spans 18 amino acids. Per the germline V gene, CDR1 is MNHEY and CDR2 is SMNVEV (reference sequence). V lost 1 base to trimming and J lost 1 base; unmatched junction nucleotides: 7.